This TCR beta chain was retrieved from a study of T-cell reconstitution after alpha-beta-depleted transplantation in children. A remark on this clonotype: Its antigen is still unknown.

Study conclusions and caveats: From newly produced T cells came most of the T-cell counts and diversity one year after transplant. Several hundred expanded graft clones reportedly gave rise to the alpha-beta T cells present about two months after transplant.

Unique molecular identifiers were used in preparing the TCRbeta library. TCRdb re-derived calls from the PCR reads in MiXCR, one entry per CDR3 protein. The sample includes 670,000 or so distinct CDR3 sequences, about an eighth of them seen just once. The CDR3 extends over 14 amino acids. The germline V gene has CDR1 DFQATT and CDR2 SNEGSKA (reference sequence). V lost 6 bases to trimming and J lost 4 bases; unmatched junction nucleotides: 10. The sample here was PBMCs, taken before TCRalphabeta/CD19-depleted stem cell transplant. This rearrangement joins TRBV20-1 to TRBJ2-7; 9 positions match TRBD1. The receptor's source is a girl aged 2 to 9 with congenital amegakaryocytic thrombocytopenia, due to receive a stem cell transplant. Written as DNA, the CDR3 is TGCAGTGCCAAACCAGGGACAGGGATGTACGAGCAGTACTTC. Encoded protein: CSAKPGTGMYEQYF.